A selection of T cell receptor beta chains follows, all from one sample in a study of T-cell memory formation after mild COVID-19. A single record per CDR3 protein comes from TCRdb applying MiXCR to the 5' RACE reads. The table lists about 560,000 distinct CDR3 sequences, less than 25% of them singletons. What was sequenced was PBMCs or a T cell subset sorted from them (not recorded which). All receptors come from an adult woman who had mild COVID-19 (a few samples of this study predate the infection). Cell type and time point are not known. CDR3s include the opening cysteine and the closing phenylalanine or tryptophan. The D gene is left open where the match is weak. Size is omitted from some rows. Given values are once, few, many or a class for expanded clones.

cdr3_length	clone_size	d_call	v_call	j_call	cdr3_aa	cdr3_nt
16	.	.	TRBV5-5	TRBJ1-1	CASSFRSGLLTTEAFF	TGTGCCAGCAGCTTCAGGTCAGGGTTATTGACCACTGAAGCTTTCTTT
16	once	TRBD2	TRBV11-3	TRBJ2-1	CASSGLAGLARGEQFF	TGTGCCAGCAGCGGACTAGCGGGATTGGCTCGCGGTGAGCAGTTCTTC
17	few	.	TRBV20-1	TRBJ2-6	CSARQAPMSSGANVLTF	TGCAGTGCCCGACAGGCCCCTATGAGCTCTGGGGCCAACGTCCTGACTTTC
15	few	.	TRBV7-2	TRBJ1-4	CASSQGGKSSEKLFF	TGTGCCAGCAGCCAGGGAGGGAAGTCTAGTGAAAAACTGTTTTTT
15	.	TRBD1	TRBV19	TRBJ1-4	CASSMAGQINEKLFF	TGTGCCAGTAGTATGGCGGGACAGATTAATGAAAAACTGTTTTTT
14	.	.	TRBV7-2	TRBJ2-2	CASSLDYSTGELFF	TGTGCCAGCAGCTTAGACTACTCCACCGGGGAGCTGTTTTTT
13	.	.	TRBV6-6	TRBJ1-5	CASSSRNNQPQHF	TGTGCCAGCAGTTCCAGAAATAATCAGCCCCAGCATTTT
16	.	TRBD2	TRBV7-9	TRBJ2-5	CASSLGGGRAQETQYF	TGTGCCAGCAGCTTAGGAGGCGGGAGGGCCCAAGAGACCCAGTACTTC
17	.	.	TRBV15	TRBJ1-2	CATSTGGGVGANYGYTF	TGTGCCACCAGCACCGGCGGAGGGGTCGGAGCTAACTATGGCTACACCTTC
16	few	.	TRBV7-6	TRBJ2-3	CASSAYSPLSPDTQYF	TGTGCCAGCAGCGCATACAGCCCTCTCTCCCCAGATACGCAGTATTTT
15	.	.	TRBV12-3/TRBV12-4	TRBJ2-7	CASSLGPPGSYEQYF	TGTGCCAGCAGTTTAGGGCCCCCGGGCTCCTACGAGCAGTACTTC
13	.	TRBD1	TRBV6-5	TRBJ2-7	CASRGTGGLEQYF	TGTGCCAGCAGAGGGACAGGGGGGCTCGAGCAGTACTTC
15	.	.	TRBV6-5	TRBJ2-7	CASSSRTASSYEQYF	TGTGCCAGCAGTTCACGGACAGCAAGCTCCTACGAGCAGTACTTC
15	few	.	TRBV5-1	TRBJ1-1	CASSPRSPGGTEAFF	TGCGCCAGCAGCCCGAGATCCCCCGGAGGCACTGAAGCTTTCTTT
14	.	.	TRBV12-3/TRBV12-4	TRBJ1-6	CASSSERANSPLHF	TGTGCCAGCAGTTCTGAGAGGGCTAATTCACCCCTCCACTTT
13	.	.	TRBV20-1	TRBJ1-1	CSARRGPYTEAFF	TGCAGTGCTAGACGAGGGCCGTACACTGAAGCTTTCTTT
14	few	.	TRBV30	TRBJ2-7	CAWSDGLRDYEQYF	TGTGCCTGGAGTGATGGATTACGGGACTACGAGCAGTACTTC
14	few	TRBD2	TRBV12-3/TRBV12-4	TRBJ2-7	CASSKLAGKYEQYF	TGTGCCAGCAGCAAACTAGCGGGAAAATACGAGCAGTACTTC
16	.	TRBD1	TRBV6-2/TRBV6-3	TRBJ2-1	CASSYMGTGYYNEQFF	TGTGCCAGCAGTTACATGGGGACAGGGTACTACAATGAGCAGTTCTTC
14	few	.	TRBV3-1	TRBJ1-1	CASSQRGARTEAFF	TGTGCCAGCAGCCAACGGGGGGCTAGAACTGAAGCTTTCTTT
14	few	.	TRBV12-3/TRBV12-4	TRBJ2-7	CASSLAGGASEQYF	TGTGCCAGCAGTTTAGCGGGCGGGGCTAGCGAGCAGTACTTC
16	few	TRBD1	TRBV24-1	TRBJ2-3	CATRETGQGKTDTQYF	TGTGCCACCAGAGAGACAGGACAGGGGAAAACAGATACGCAGTATTTT
14	few	.	TRBV11-2	TRBJ1-2	CASSTMSGNYGYTF	TGTGCCAGCAGCACTATGTCGGGCAACTATGGCTACACCTTC
13	.	TRBD1	TRBV12-3/TRBV12-4	TRBJ2-1	CASTQDRENEQFF	TGTGCCAGCACCCAAGACAGGGAGAATGAGCAGTTCTTC
15	few	TRBD1	TRBV7-9	TRBJ1-2	CASSRQGVNWDGYTF	TGTGCCAGCAGCAGACAGGGCGTGAACTGGGATGGCTACACCTTC
13	.	TRBD1	TRBV14	TRBJ1-3	CASSRDRVNTIYF	TGTGCCAGCAGCCGGGACAGGGTAAACACCATATATTTT
16	.	TRBD1	TRBV28	TRBJ2-7	CASSYGPGQGGHEQYF	TGTGCCAGCTCATATGGGCCGGGACAGGGAGGACACGAGCAGTACTTC
16	.	TRBD2	TRBV11-2	TRBJ2-5	CASSLDGLAPGKTQYF	TGTGCCAGCAGCTTAGACGGACTAGCACCAGGAAAGACCCAGTACTTC
14	.	.	TRBV5-1	TRBJ2-7	CASSLVPEDYEQYF	TGCGCCAGCAGCTTGGTTCCCGAAGACTACGAGCAGTACTTC
14	few	.	TRBV24-1	TRBJ2-1	CATSDGGLQNEQFF	TGTGCCACCAGTGATGGGGGACTCCAAAATGAGCAGTTCTTC
14	few	.	TRBV15	TRBJ2-3	CATSRDPRTDTQYF	TGTGCCACCAGCAGAGATCCCCGAACAGATACGCAGTATTTT
14	few	.	TRBV7-8	TRBJ1-2	CASSLAPTGRGYTF	TGTGCCAGCAGCTTAGCTCCGACGGGTAGGGGCTACACCTTC
16	.	TRBD1	TRBV7-9	TRBJ1-2	CASSRFKGADFYGYTF	TGTGCCAGCAGCCGATTTAAGGGGGCGGACTTCTATGGCTACACCTTC
12	.	.	TRBV4-2	TRBJ2-3	CASSQEIDTQYF	TGTGCCAGCAGCCAAGAAATAGATACGCAGTATTTT
14	few	.	TRBV5-1	TRBJ1-1	CASSLREPGTEAFF	TGCGCCAGCAGCTTGCGGGAACCAGGGACTGAAGCTTTCTTT
16	.	.	TRBV7-9	TRBJ2-1	CASSLVAGPYHNEQFF	TGTGCCAGCAGCTTAGTTGCAGGACCCTATCACAATGAGCAGTTCTTC
14	.	TRBD1	TRBV2	TRBJ2-7	CASSEQGVTYEQYF	TGTGCCAGCAGTGAACAGGGGGTTACCTACGAGCAGTACTTC
13	few	.	TRBV7-2	TRBJ2-7	CASSPYKGGEQYF	TGTGCCAGCAGCCCCTATAAGGGAGGTGAGCAGTACTTC
15	few	.	TRBV11-3	TRBJ2-1	CASSSTFTGDNEQFF	TGTGCCAGCAGCTCGACATTTACCGGGGACAATGAGCAGTTCTTC
14	.	.	TRBV6-5	TRBJ2-7	CASSYGLATYEQYF	TGTGCCAGCAGTTACGGGCTAGCAACCTACGAGCAGTACTTC